Listed below are T cell receptor beta chains from one sample, sequenced in a study of shared clonotypes between healthy human individuals. Method: immunoSEQ multiplex PCR; TCRdb's copy keeps in-frame clones and lacks some. The sample has 450,000 to 600,000 clones; around 80% are singletons. The specimen was PBMCs. Source of these receptors: a woman in her 40s in good health. Some clones in this sample may be carry-over from other donors' samples. Each CDR3 is given with its conserved first and last residue. A D gene is named only where the DNA matches it firmly. Clone size is given for some rows only: seen once, a few or many times, or a class if the clone is expanded.

>TRBJ2-5|-|TRBV7-7|-
TGTGCTAGCAGCCGGGACTGGGGAGAGACCCAGTACTTC
CASSRDWGETQYF
>TRBJ1-5|-|TRBV28|-
TGTGCCAGCAGAAACAGGCCTAATCAGCCCCAGCATTTT
CASRNRPNQPQHF
>TRBJ2-3|TRBD1|TRBV18|many
TGTGCCAGCTCACCAAAAGACAGGGGGTACACAGATACGCAGTATTTT
CASSPKDRGYTDTQYF
>TRBJ2-7|-|TRBV5-4|-
TGTGCCAGCAGCTCCGCGGGCGGCAGAATCTCCTACGAGCAGTACTTC
CASSSAGGRISYEQYF
>TRBJ2-5|TRBD1|TRBV29-1|-
TGCAGCGTCTATAAGGGGGCAGGGACAGAGACCCAGTACTTC
CSVYKGAGTETQYF
>TRBJ2-5|-|TRBV5-4|-
TGTGCCAGCAGCTTGGAGATCTTGGGTACCCAGTACTTC
CASSLEILGTQYF
>TRBJ2-2|TRBD2|TRBV7-6|-
TGTGCCAGCAGCACTTGGACTAGCGGGAAAATCGGGGAGCTGTTTTTT
CASSTWTSGKIGELFF
>TRBJ1-6|-|TRBV4-1|-
TGCGCCAGCAGCGTGCAGGAAAATTCACCCCTCCACTTT
CASSVQENSPLHF
>TRBJ2-1|TRBD2|TRBV18|many
TGTGCCAGCTCACGAATTCTAGCCGGGAGGTACAATGAGCAGTTCTTC
CASSRILAGRYNEQFF
>TRBJ2-3|TRBD2|TRBV5-1|-
TGCGCCAGCACAACTAGCGGGAGTCGGCCAGATACGCAGTATTTT
CASTTSGSRPDTQYF
>TRBJ2-1|-|TRBV7-9|-
TGTGCCAGCAGGACCTACCCTCAGCGGAGGGGGGATGAGCAGTTCTTC
CASRTYPQRRGDEQFF
>TRBJ1-5|TRBD1|TRBV19|-
TGTGCCAGTAGTCCCCGACAGGGTGCCCCTCAGCCCCAGCATTTT
CASSPRQGAPQPQHF
>TRBJ1-2|-|TRBV11-2|-
TGTGCCAGCAGCTTAGCGGCCAGGCAAAACTATGGCTACACCTTC
CASSLAARQNYGYTF
>TRBJ2-7|TRBD1|TRBV28|-
TGTGCCAGCAGTTTATTGGGGACAGGGAGCTCCTACGAGCAGTACTTC
CASSLLGTGSSYEQYF
>TRBJ2-1|TRBD2|TRBV6-4|-
TGTGCCAGCAGTGACCTAGCGGGAGACTACAATGAGCAGTTCTTC
CASSDLAGDYNEQFF
>TRBJ2-7|TRBD2|TRBV9|-
TGTGCCAGCAGCCGGACTAGCGGGAGGTACGAGCAGTACTTC
CASSRTSGRYEQYF
>TRBJ2-1|TRBD2|TRBV5-1|-
TGCGCCAGCAGCCCCCACGGGAATACCGGGACTAGAAAGGGTGAGCAGTTCTTC
CASSPHGNTGTRKGEQFF
>TRBJ2-7|-|TRBV11-2|-
TGTGCCAGCAGCGCCAATAGACCCTACGAGCAGTACTTC
CASSANRPYEQYF
>TRBJ1-4|-|TRBV5-4|-
TGTGCCAGCAGCGCCAATCGGGGGACTAATGAAAAACTGTTTTTT
CASSANRGTNEKLFF
>TRBJ1-1|-|TRBV5-4|-
TGTGCCAGCAGCGCGGGACCTCAAATTGAAGCTTTCTTT
CASSAGPQIEAFF